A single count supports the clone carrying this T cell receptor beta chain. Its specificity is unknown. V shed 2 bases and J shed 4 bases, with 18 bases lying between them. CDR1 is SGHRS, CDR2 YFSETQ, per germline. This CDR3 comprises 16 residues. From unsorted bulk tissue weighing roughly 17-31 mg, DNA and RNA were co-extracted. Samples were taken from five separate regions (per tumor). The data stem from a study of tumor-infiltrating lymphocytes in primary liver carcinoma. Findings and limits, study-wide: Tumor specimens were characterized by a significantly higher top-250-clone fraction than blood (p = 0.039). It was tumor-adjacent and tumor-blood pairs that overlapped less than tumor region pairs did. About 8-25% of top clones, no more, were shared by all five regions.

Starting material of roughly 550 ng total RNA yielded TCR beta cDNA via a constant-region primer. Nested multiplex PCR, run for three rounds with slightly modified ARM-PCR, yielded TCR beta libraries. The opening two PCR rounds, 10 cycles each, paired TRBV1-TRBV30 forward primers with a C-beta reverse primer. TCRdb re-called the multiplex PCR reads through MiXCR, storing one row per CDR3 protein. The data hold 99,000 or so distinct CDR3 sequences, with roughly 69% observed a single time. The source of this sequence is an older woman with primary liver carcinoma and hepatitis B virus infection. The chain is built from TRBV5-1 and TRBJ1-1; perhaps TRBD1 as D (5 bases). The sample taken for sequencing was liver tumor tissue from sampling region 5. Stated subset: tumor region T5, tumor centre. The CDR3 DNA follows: TGCGCCAGCAGCTTTGATGGGGGGGGGGATGGCACTGAAGCTTTCTTT. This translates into CASSFDGGGDGTEAFF.